This T cell receptor (beta chain) stems from a study of chemoradiotherapy in HPV16-positive cancers. In the study overall: Functional T-cell assays on a couple of HPV16-positive patients' cells defined candidate HPV-specific clones and common TCR motifs. Whole-study results and caveats: Candidate HPV-specific clones and E7-related TCR motifs grew in tumor during treatment.

With regard to this clone: No antigen is known for it.

CDR1 and CDR2 from the germline V gene are SNHLY and FYNNEI. This CDR3 contains 13 residues. The germline V and J ends were trimmed by 4 bases and 4 bases, with 10 bases remaining between them. Profiled with immunoSEQ multiplex PCR; TCRdb holds only in-frame clones, not every one. The sample holds approximately 1,000 clones, roughly 70% seen once. The receptor comes from a human donor with HPV-associated anogenital cancer. The rearrangement links TRBV2 to TRBJ1-2, with a possible D match to TRBD1 (5 bases). The specimen was tumor tissue, collected from a patient who underwent chemoradiotherapy. CDR3: CASSGDSAYGYTF. For the CDR3, the DNA is TGTGCCAGCAGTGGTGACAGCGCCTATGGCTACACCTTC. The complete variable domain, with remaining parts taken from reference TRBV2 and TRBJ1-2, reads EPEVTQTPSHQVTQMGQEVILRCVPISNHLYFYWYRQILGQKVEFLVSFYNNEISEKSEIFDDQFSVERPDGSNFTLKIRSTKLEDSAMYFCASSGDSAYGYTFGSGTRLTVV.